The 14 T cell receptor beta chains in this list originate from one sample, sequenced in a study of T cell clonality in common variable immunodeficiency. This table comes from immunoSEQ multiplex PCR, and its TCRdb copy is limited to in-frame clones, with some not included. The sample holds 35,000 to 55,000 clones, and no clone turns up only once. Sequencing was performed on peripheral blood mononuclear cells. The receptor source for this set is a person aged 18-69 years in good health.

In this sample, this clone turned up many times. The read finishes 3 residues shy of the CDR3 end, and the germline J gene is used to complete it. The chain combines TRBV6-1 with TRBJ2-7, with D uncertain. Deletions cut 2 bases from V and 6 bases from J, with 17 bases between. CDR1 MNHNS and CDR2 SASEGT come from the germline V gene. The CDR3 is made up of 15 amino acids. The CDR3 loop reads CASSELGLITGEQYF. CDR3 bases read: TGTGCCAGCAGTGAATTGGGTTTAATTACGGGCGAG.

This clone has only a few counts. The observed sequence ends 3 residues before the CDR3 terminus, with the missing tail filled in from the germline J gene. The rearrangement joins TRBV2 to TRBJ1-5; the D gene is possibly TRBD1 (5 bases). Trimming cost V 2 bases and J 7 bases, with 15 bases left between them. In germline, CDR1 is SNHLY, CDR2 FYNNEI. CDR3 length: 15 amino acids. The DNA read from the CDR3 is TGTGCCAGCAGTGAACTGGGAGGGGAAATCCAGCCC. Amino acids: CASSELGGEIQP. The CDR3 in its entirety is CASSELGGEIQPQHF.

In this sample, this clone turned up many times. The read ends 3 residues shy of where the CDR3 ends; the end is completed using the germline J gene. V is TRBV7-6 and J is TRBJ1-3; D not resolved. V was pared by 4 bases and J by 0 bases, with 16 bases between. CDR1 and CDR2 (germline): SGHVS, FNYEAQ. The CDR3 is 17 residues long. This chain's CDR3 is CASSSTAAASSGNTIYF. Partial CDR3 DNA: TGTGCCAGCAGCTCCACCGCCGCGGCTAGCTCTGGAAACACC.

This clone was counted many times. The sequenced fragment ends 3 residues before the CDR3 boundary, so the rest is inferred from the germline J gene. The chain is built from TRBV24-1 and TRBJ2-3; the D gene is possibly TRBD2 (5 bases). This CDR3 has 16 residues. The V and J ends lost 2 bases and 4 bases respectively, with 15 bases between them. Germline V gene data show CDR1 as KGHDR and CDR2 as SFDVKD. Partial CDR3 DNA: TGTGCCACCAGTGATTCGGTTTGGCCCGGGGCAGATACG. Its translation is CATSDSVWPGADT. The CDR3 as a whole reads CATSDSVWPGADTQYF.

This clone was recorded many times. The read halts 3 residues ahead of the CDR3 end, with the missing end drawn from the germline J gene. The chain couples TRBV5-4 to TRBJ2-7, with TRBD2 matching 14 bases. Germline V gives CDR1 SGHNT, CDR2 YYREEE (reference sequence). This CDR3 spans 15 amino acids. The junction had 2 bases not matched to a gene; V was cut back by 4 bases and J by 2 bases. The part of the CDR3 DNA that was read is TGTGCCAGCAGCCAGGGACTAGCGGGGGCCTACGAG. This sequence encodes CASSQGLAGAYE. In full, the CDR3 reads CASSQGLAGAYEQYF.

This clone was counted ten times or more. CDR3 sequence reads: CATSDLPRNNEQFF. Incomplete CDR3 DNA: TGTGCCACCAGTGATTTGCCCAGAAACAATGAG. This chain joins TRBV24-1 and TRBJ2-1; D is undetermined. The CDR3 end is not reached by the read, which stops 3 residues before it; the germline J gene fills it in. The ends were cut back, 0 bases at V and 5 bases at J, with 7 bases in the middle. The CDR3 runs to 14 residues. CDR1 and CDR2 from the germline V gene are KGHDR and SFDVKD.

This clone was seen more than once but under ten times. The read finishes 3 residues shy of the CDR3 end, and the germline J gene is used to complete it. The chain links TRBV27 to TRBJ2-7; D remains ambiguous. CDR3 length equals 13 residues. The V gene lost 3 bases and the J gene lost 4 bases, with 10 bases spanning the gap. Germline CDR1 MNHEY, CDR2 SMNVEV (reference sequence). Here the CDR3 reads CASSLGRGYEQYF. The DNA read from the CDR3 is TGTGCCAGCAGTTTGGGTCGCGGTTACGAG.

This clone came up many times. The read comes to an end 3 residues before the CDR3 does, leaving the germline J gene to fill in the end. The chain recombines TRBV28 with TRBJ2-1; the match to TRBD2 covers 7 bases. Losses at the gene ends were 1 base for V and 0 bases for J; bases not matched to a gene: 3. The CDR3 sequence is 16 residues long. Germline V gene data show CDR1 as MDHEN and CDR2 as SYDVKM. This CDR3 reads CASSLLAGDSYNEQFF. The CDR3 DNA, read in part, is TGTGCCAGCAGTTTATTGGCGGGAGACTCCTACAATGAG. Drawing the rest from reference TRBV28 and TRBJ2-1, the complete variable domain is DVKVTQSSRYLVKRTGEKVFLECVQDMDHENMFWYRQDPGLGLRLIYFSYDVKMKEKGDIPEGYSVSREKKERFSLILESASTNQTSMYLCASSLLAGDSYNEQFFGPGTRLTVL.

This clone was recorded at least ten times. From the germline J gene comes the end of the CDR3, since the read stops 3 residues before it. V gene TRBV19 combines with J gene TRBJ1-2; 7 bases map to TRBD1. CDR3 size: 13 residues. Germline-derived CDR1 and CDR2 are LNHDA and SQIVND (reference sequence). Trimming at V came to 6 bases and at J to 7 bases, leaving 8 bases not matched to a gene. The sequenced part of the CDR3 DNA is TGTGCCAGTAGGTTTGAGGGGGCTGCTGGC. Translation gives CASRFEGAAG. In full, the CDR3 reads CASRFEGAAGYTF.

This clone was observed at least ten times. The read terminates 3 residues ahead of where the CDR3 ends, so the germline J gene completes it. The rearrangement uses TRBV19 and TRBJ2-7, with D perhaps TRBD1 (5 bases). V lost 4 bases to trimming and J lost 0 bases, with 10 bases between them. The CDR3 covers 14 residues. CDR1 and CDR2 (germline): LNHDA, SQIVND (reference sequence). CDR3 bases read: TGTGCCAGTAGTAGGAGACAGTACTCCTACGAG. Translation: CASSRRQYSYE. The CDR3 in its entirety is CASSRRQYSYEQYF.

This clone showed up just a few times. The read finishes 3 residues shy of the CDR3 end, and the germline J gene is used to complete it. V gene TRBV19 combines with J gene TRBJ1-1, with 8 bases lining up with TRBD1. CDR3 size: 13 residues. V shed 5 bases and J 4 bases; nucleotides not matched to a gene: 3. Germline V gene data show CDR1 as LNHDA and CDR2 as SQIVND (reference sequence). The sequenced part of the CDR3 DNA is TGTGCCAGTAGTTACACAGGGGGCACTGAA. Translating it yields CASSYTGGTE. From start to end, the CDR3 is CASSYTGGTEAFF.

This clone was counted at least ten times. The read ends 3 residues early relative to the CDR3; the germline J gene fills the gap. This chain connects TRBV30 to TRBJ1-6; D is unclear. Between the trimmed V and J ends, which lost 2 bases and 0 bases, there was a span of 11 bases. The germline gives CDR1 GTSNPN, CDR2 SVGIG (reference sequence). CDR3 length: 16 residues. The part of the CDR3 DNA that was read is TGTGCCTGGAGTTCACTACTACCCTCCTATAATTCACCC. It translates to CAWSSLLPSYNSP. The CDR3, in full, reads CAWSSLLPSYNSPLHF.

This clone appeared many times. The CDR3 end lies 3 residues beyond the end of the read and is filled in from the germline J gene. J is TRBJ2-7 and V is TRBV20-1; perhaps TRBD1 as D (5 bases). CDR3 length: 12 amino acids. Germline V lookup: CDR1 DFQATT, CDR2 SNEGSKA (reference sequence). V lost 2 bases and J lost 4, with 9 bases in between. CDR3 loop: CSARLDMYEQYF. The sequenced CDR3 bases are TGCAGTGCTAGACTGGACATGTACGAG.

This clone was observed many times. The CDR3 protein is CASSSPDRGKSYNEQFF. The part of the CDR3 DNA that was read is TGCGCCAGCAGCTCTCCGGACAGGGGAAAGTCCTACAATGAG. The chain has TRBV5-1 and TRBJ2-1, with 9 nucleotides matching TRBD1. The read ends 3 residues early relative to the CDR3; the germline J gene fills the gap. The CDR3 extends over 17 amino acids. The germline gives CDR1 SGHRS, CDR2 YFSETQ. J gave up 1 base and V 3 bases, and 8 bases lay outside the gene matches.